This T cell receptor beta chain emerged from a study of blood T cell repertoires in COVID-19. Germline V gene data show CDR1 as SGHRS and CDR2 as YFSETQ. The CDR3 loop spans 15 amino acids. The V end lost 0 bases, the J end lost 4 bases, and 11 bases lay between the germline ends. Here immunoSEQ multiplex PCR was the method, and the copy in TCRdb shows in-frame clones only, minus some. The sample yields roughly 250,000 clones, approximately 86% seen once. It was during active infection that Seattle patients were enrolled and then longitudinally followed. This chain connects TRBV5-1 to TRBJ1-5, with a weak D call TRBD1 (5 bases). This clonotype was obtained from a human donor with COVID-19, enrolled during active disease. The donor label of this sample is uncertain. Source material: peripheral blood. Written as DNA, the CDR3 is TGCGCCAGCAGCTTGGGGGACTCGTCTAATCAGCCCCAGCATTTT. Translating gives CASSLGDSSNQPQHF. Full variable domain (remainder filled in from reference TRBV5-1 and TRBJ1-5): KAGVTQTPRYLIKTRGQQVTLSCSPISGHRSVSWYQQTPGQGLQFLFEYFSETQRNKGNFPGRFSGRQFSNSRSEMNVSTLELGDSALYLCASSLGDSSNQPQHFGDGTRLSIL.